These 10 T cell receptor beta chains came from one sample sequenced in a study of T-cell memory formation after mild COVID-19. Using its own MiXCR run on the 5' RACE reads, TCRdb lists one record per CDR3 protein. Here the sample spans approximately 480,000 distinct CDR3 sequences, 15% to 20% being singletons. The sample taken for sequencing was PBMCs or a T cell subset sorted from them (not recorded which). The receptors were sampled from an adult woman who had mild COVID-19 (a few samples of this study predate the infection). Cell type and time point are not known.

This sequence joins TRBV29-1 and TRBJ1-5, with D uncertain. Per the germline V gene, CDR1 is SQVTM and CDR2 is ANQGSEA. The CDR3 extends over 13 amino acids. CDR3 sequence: CTHAEFRGQPQHF. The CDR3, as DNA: TGCACCCACGCGGAGTTCCGAGGCCAGCCCCAGCATTTT. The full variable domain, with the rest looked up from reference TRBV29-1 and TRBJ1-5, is SAVISQKPSRDICQRGTSLTIQCQVDSQVTMMFWYRQQPGQSLTLIATANQGSEATYESGFVIDKFPISRPNLTFSTLTVSNMSPEDSSIYLCTHAEFRGQPQHFGDGTRLSIL.

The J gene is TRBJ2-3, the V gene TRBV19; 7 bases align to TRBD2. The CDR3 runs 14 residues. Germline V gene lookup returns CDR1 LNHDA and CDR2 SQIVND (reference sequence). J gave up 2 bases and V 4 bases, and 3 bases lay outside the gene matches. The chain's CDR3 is CASSNGGYTDTQYF. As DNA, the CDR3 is TGTGCCAGTAGTAACGGGGGGTACACAGATACGCAGTATTTT.

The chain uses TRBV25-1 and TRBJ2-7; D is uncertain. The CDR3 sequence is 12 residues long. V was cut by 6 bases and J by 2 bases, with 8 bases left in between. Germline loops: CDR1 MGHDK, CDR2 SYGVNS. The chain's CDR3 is CASRAPTYEQYF. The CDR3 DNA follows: TGTGCCAGCAGAGCCCCGACCTACGAGCAGTACTTC.

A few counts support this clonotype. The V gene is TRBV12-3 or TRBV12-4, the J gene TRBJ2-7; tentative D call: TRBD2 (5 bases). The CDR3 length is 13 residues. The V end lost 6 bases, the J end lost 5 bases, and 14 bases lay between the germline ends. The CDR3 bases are TGTGCCAGCAGCCCCACTAGTCCCCACGAGCAGTACTTC. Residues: CASSPTSPHEQYF.

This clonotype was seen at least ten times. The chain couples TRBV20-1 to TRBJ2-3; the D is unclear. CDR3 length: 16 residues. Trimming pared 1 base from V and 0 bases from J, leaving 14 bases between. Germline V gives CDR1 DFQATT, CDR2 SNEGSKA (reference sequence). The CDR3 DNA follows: TGCAGTGCTAGAGCTGGCGAGGTGACTAGCACAGATACGCAGTATTTT. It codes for CSARAGEVTSTDTQYF.

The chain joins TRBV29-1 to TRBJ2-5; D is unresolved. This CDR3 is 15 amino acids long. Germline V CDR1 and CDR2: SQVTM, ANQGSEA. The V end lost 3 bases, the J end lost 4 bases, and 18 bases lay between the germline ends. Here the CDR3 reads CSVDLPGKVGETQYF. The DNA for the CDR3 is TGCAGCGTTGATTTACCAGGAAAGGTAGGAGAGACCCAGTACTTC.

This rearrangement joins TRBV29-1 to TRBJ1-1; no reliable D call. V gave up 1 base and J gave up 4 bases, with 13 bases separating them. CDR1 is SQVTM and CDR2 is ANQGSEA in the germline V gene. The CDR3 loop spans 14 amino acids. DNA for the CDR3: TGCAGCGTTGAAGGGAGTGACATACCCACTGAAGCTTTCTTT. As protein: CSVEGSDIPTEAFF.

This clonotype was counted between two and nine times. CDR3 residues: CASSSVGRNYGYTF. As DNA, the CDR3 is TGTGCCAGCAGCTCGGTAGGACGGAACTATGGCTACACCTTC. The V and J genes are TRBV5-6 and TRBJ1-2; no firm D call. Germline V gene data show CDR1 as SGHDT and CDR2 as YYEEEE. The CDR3 length is 14 residues. V was clipped by 3 bases and J by 2 bases, with 11 bases between them.

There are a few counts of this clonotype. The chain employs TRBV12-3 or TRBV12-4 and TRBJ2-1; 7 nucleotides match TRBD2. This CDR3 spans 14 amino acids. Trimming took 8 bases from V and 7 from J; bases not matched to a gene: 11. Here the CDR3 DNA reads TGTGCCAGCGGGCGGGGGAGACGGCCAAATGAGCAGTTCTTC. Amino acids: CASGRGRRPNEQFF.

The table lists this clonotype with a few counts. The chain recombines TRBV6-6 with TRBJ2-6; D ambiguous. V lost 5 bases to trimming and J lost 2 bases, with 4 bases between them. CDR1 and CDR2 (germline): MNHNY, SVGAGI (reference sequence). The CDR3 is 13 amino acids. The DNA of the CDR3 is TGTGCCAGCAGTGACCCTGGGGCCAACGTCCTGACTTTC. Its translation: CASSDPGANVLTF.